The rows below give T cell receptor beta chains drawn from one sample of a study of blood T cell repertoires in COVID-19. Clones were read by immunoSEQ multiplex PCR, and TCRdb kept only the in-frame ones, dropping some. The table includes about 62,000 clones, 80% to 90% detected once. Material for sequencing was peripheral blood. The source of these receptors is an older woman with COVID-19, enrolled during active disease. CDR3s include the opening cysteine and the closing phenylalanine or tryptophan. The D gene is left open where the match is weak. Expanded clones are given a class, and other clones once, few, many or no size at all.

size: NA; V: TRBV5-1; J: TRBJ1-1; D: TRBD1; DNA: TGCGCCAGCAGCTTGGCCAGGGGGCGGACTGAAGCTTTCTTT; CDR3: CASSLARGRTEAFF
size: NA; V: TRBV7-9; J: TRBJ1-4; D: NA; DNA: TGTGCCAGCAGCTCAAGCAGCCAGCGGGATAATGAAAAACTGTTTTTT; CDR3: CASSSSSQRDNEKLFF
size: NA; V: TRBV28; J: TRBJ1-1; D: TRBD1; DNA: TGTGCCAGCAGTTCGCCGGGACAGGGTACCCAAGCTTTCTTT; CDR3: CASSSPGQGTQAFF
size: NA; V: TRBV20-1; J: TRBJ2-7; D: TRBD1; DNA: TGCAGTGCTAGTCTCCCAGGGGGATACGGCGAGCAGTACTTC; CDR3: CSASLPGGYGEQYF
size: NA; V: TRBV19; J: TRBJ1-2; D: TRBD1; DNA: TGTGCCAGTCTCCCCAACAGGGGATCTAACTATGGCTACACCTTC; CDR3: CASLPNRGSNYGYTF
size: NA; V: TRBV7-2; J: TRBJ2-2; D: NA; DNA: TGTGCCAGCAGCTTAAGTGGACAACCGAACACCGGGGAGCTGTTTTTT; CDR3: CASSLSGQPNTGELFF
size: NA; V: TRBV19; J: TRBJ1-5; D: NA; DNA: TGTGCCAGTAGTATCACGGGTAGCAATCAGCCCCAGCATTTT; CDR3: CASSITGSNQPQHF
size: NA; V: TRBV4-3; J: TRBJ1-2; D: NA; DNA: TGCGCCAGCAGCCAAGATCCAAGGTCAGGGTTGACTGGCTACACCTTC; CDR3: CASSQDPRSGLTGYTF
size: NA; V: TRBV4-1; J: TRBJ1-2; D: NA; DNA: TGCGCCAGCAGCCCCGCGGGGGCCCGGAGCTATGGCTACACCTTC; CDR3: CASSPAGARSYGYTF
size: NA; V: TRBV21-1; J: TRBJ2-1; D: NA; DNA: TGTGCCAGCAGCCTGTGGACTAGCGTAGACAATGAGCAGTTCTTC; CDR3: CASSLWTSVDNEQFF
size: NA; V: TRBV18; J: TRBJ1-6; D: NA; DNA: TGTGCCAGCTCACCAGTTCGGGGGTTGGGTTCACCCCTCCACTTT; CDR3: CASSPVRGLGSPLHF
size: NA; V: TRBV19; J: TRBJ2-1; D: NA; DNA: TGTGCCAGTAGGGAGAGCGGTAGCTCCTACAATGAGCAGTTCTTC; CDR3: CASRESGSSYNEQFF
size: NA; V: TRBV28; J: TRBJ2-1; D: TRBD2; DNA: TGTGCCAGCAGCCCAACTTTTAGCGGGAGGGTGGATGAGCAGTTCTTC; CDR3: CASSPTFSGRVDEQFF
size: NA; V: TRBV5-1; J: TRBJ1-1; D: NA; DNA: TGCGCCAGCAGCTTGACCGGTAATGAAGCTTTCTTT; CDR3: CASSLTGNEAFF
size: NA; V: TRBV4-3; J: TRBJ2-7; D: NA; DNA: TGCGCCAGCAGCCAAGACTTGGCGGGGAGCTCCTACGAGCAGTACTTC; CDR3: CASSQDLAGSSYEQYF
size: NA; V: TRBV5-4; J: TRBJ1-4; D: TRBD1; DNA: TGTGCCAGCAGCCGTGGGCAGGGGGCCGGTAATGAAAAACTGTTTTTT; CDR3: CASSRGQGAGNEKLFF
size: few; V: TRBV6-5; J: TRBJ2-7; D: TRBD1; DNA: TGTGCCAGTCCGGGACAGGGGAACGAGCAGTACTTC; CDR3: CASPGQGNEQYF
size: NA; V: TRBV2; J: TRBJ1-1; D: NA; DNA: TGTGCCAGCAGTGCCGGGAGGGAGACCACTGAAGCTTTCTTT; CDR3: CASSAGRETTEAFF
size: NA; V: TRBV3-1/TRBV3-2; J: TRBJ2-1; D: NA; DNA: TGTGCCAGCAGCCAAGTGGGACTCAGCTACAATGAGCAGTTCTTC; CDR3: CASSQVGLSYNEQFF
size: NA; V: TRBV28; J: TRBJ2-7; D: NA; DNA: TGTGCCAGCAGTTTACTCCTGAGCGAGCAGTACTTC; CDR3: CASSLLLSEQYF
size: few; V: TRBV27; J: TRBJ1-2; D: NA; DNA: TGTGCCAGCAGTCCCCGAGGAGCAGCCTATGGCTACACCTTC; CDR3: CASSPRGAAYGYTF
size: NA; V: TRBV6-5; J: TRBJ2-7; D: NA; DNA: TGTGCCAGCAGTTACGCCCGCGGCTACGAGCAGTACTTC; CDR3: CASSYARGYEQYF
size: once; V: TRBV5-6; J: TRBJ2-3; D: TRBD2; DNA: TGTGCCAGCAGCTTCGGGACTAGTCGAGATACGCAGTATTTT; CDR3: CASSFGTSRDTQYF
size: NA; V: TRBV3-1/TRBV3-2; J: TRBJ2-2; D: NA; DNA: TGTGCCAGCACTCTCTTAGCCGGGGAGCTGTTTTTT; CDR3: CASTLLAGELFF
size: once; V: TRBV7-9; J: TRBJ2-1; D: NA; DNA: TGTGCCAGCAACCCAACCTCACAGCGGGCACCTTCCTACAATGAGCAGTTCTTC; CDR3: CASNPTSQRAPSYNEQFF
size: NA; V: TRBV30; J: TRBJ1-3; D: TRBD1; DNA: TGTGCCTGTGACAGGGGGGTCGGAAACACCATATATTTT; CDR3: CACDRGVGNTIYF